Listed here is a single T cell receptor (beta chain). The antigen is unknown. This record belongs to a study of high-grade serous ovarian cancer treatment subgroups. Study-wide points: Higher neoantigen levels went with greater TCR clonal relatedness. Repertoire similarity ranged 0.11 to 0.79 between tumors of one patient. Without spatial data, bulk sequencing limits insight into HGSC tumor diversity. CDR1 and CDR2 were left unanalyzed; analyses focused on CDR3.

Tumor samples were obtained before definitive surgery or chemotherapy. The repertoire was sequenced with immunoSEQ multiplex PCR; TCRdb's copy has only in-frame clones and lacks some. The sample includes fewer than 3,500 clones, under 80% seen only once; the top ten take about 5.3%. This CDR3 region has 14 residues. V gave up 2 bases and J gave up 9 bases; unmatched junction bases: 5. Germline loops: CDR1 MDHEN, CDR2 SYDVKM. The rearrangement uses TRBV28 and TRBJ2-1, with 9 bases aligning to TRBD2. This clonotype was obtained from a human donor with high-grade serous ovarian cancer. The sample consisted of tumor tissue. Here the CDR3 DNA reads TGTGCCAGCAGTTTAGCGGGGGGGATTGTTGAGCAGTTCTTC. As protein: CASSLAGGIVEQFF.